The rows below give T cell receptor beta chains drawn from one sample of a study of blood T cell repertoires in COVID-19. The protocol was immunoSEQ multiplex PCR, while the TCRdb copy is restricted to in-frame clones and leaves out a portion. The table lists nearly 110,000 clones, 70% to 80% of them singletons, with more than 5% in the top ten. The sequenced material came from peripheral blood. These receptors came from a man older than 75 with COVID-19, enrolled during active disease. Both conserved end residues are part of each CDR3. D genes are given only for firm matches. Clone size, where shown, is once, few, many, or a class for clones that have expanded.

d_gene	v_gene	j_gene	abundance	CDR3nt	CDR3aa
NA	TRBV6-5	TRBJ1-4	NA	TGTGCCAGCAGGAGCCAGGGTGAAAAACTGTTTTTT	CASRSQGEKLFF
NA	TRBV19	TRBJ2-1	few	TGTGCCAGTAGTATATATCGATGGAGCTCCTACAATGAGCAGTTCTTC	CASSIYRWSSYNEQFF
NA	TRBV10-3	TRBJ1-3	NA	TGTGCCTCCATGCCCGGGGGAAACACCATATATTTT	CASMPGGNTIYF
TRBD2	TRBV19	TRBJ2-1	NA	TGTGCCAGTAGTAGGGTAGCGGGAAGCAATGAGCAGTTCTTC	CASSRVAGSNEQFF
TRBD1	TRBV28	TRBJ1-4	NA	TGTGCCAGCAGTTTCGGGAGACAGGGATCGAAGGGAAAACTGTTTTTT	CASSFGRQGSKGKLFF
NA	TRBV6-1	TRBJ2-7	few	TGTGCCAGCAGTGAAACGAACCCAGGACTCTACGAGCAGTACTTC	CASSETNPGLYEQYF
NA	TRBV6-2/TRBV6-3	TRBJ2-1	NA	TGTGCCAGCAGTTATATCCCATCAACAGGGAATAATGAGCAGTTCTTC	CASSYIPSTGNNEQFF
NA	TRBV28	TRBJ1-3	NA	TGTGCCAGCAGTTTCGCCAGGGTCTCTGGAAACACCATATATTTT	CASSFARVSGNTIYF
TRBD1	TRBV6-6	TRBJ2-3	NA	TGTGCCAGCAGTTACCCGGGACAGGGGACAGATACGCAGTATTTT	CASSYPGQGTDTQYF
TRBD1	TRBV28	TRBJ1-6	few	TGTGCCAGCAGTTCAATGACAGGGGGCAATAATTCACCCCTCCACTTT	CASSSMTGGNNSPLHF
NA	TRBV2	TRBJ2-2	NA	TGTGCCAGCGGAAAGACAGGCCAAAACACCGGGGAGCTGTTTTTT	CASGKTGQNTGELFF
NA	TRBV6-5	TRBJ2-7	NA	TGTGCCAGCAGTTACTCCCAACTCTTCTACGAGCAGTACTTC	CASSYSQLFYEQYF
NA	TRBV18	TRBJ1-4	NA	TGTGCCAGCTCACCATTATCTGTAACTAATGAAAAACTGTTTTTT	CASSPLSVTNEKLFF